The following is a T cell receptor (beta chain) sequence with its context. The antigen remains unidentified. The data belong to a study of regulatory and conventional T cells in RAG deficiency. Repertoires were generated with immunoSEQ multiplex PCR, while TCRdb's copy carries only in-frame clones and drops some. Here the sample spans fewer than 30,000 clones, nearly 95% being singletons. Study-wide points: Compared with controls, unique Treg TCR beta sequences dropped about 100-fold in Omenn syndrome and CID/AS. Omenn patients showed >90% Treg-Tconv overlap and shorter CDR3 lengths.

Genomic DNA came from blood conventional CD4+ T cells gated CD25-low CD127-high. The same sample was also used in a study of regulatory T cells. That work contributes: Primers: 52 TRBV forward and 13 TRBJ reverse. Skewed V and J usage and few unique V-J pairs marked patient repertoires, most in Tregs.

Material for sequencing was CD25- CD4+ T cells sorted from blood. The TCR comes from a human donor in good health.

CDR3 protein: CASSLLSGRGLKNTGELFF. The CDR3 DNA reads as TGTGCCAGCAGCTTATTATCTGGGCGGGGTCTAAAGAACACCGGGGAGCTGTTTTTT. The chain employs TRBV13 and TRBJ2-2; tentatively, D is TRBD2 (6 bases). The CDR3 runs to 19 residues. Germline V gives CDR1 PRHDT, CDR2 FYEKMQ (reference sequence). Trimming cost V 2 bases and J 1 base, with 20 bases left between them.